This T cell receptor beta chain was captured by sequencing in a study of T-cell reconstitution after alpha-beta-depleted transplantation in children. In its sample, this clonotype was seen a few times. Unique molecular identifiers featured in how the TCRbeta library was prepared. From the PCR reads, TCRdb called clonotypes with MiXCR, one entry per CDR3 protein. This sample carries about 980,000 distinct CDR3 sequences, about 30% of them seen once, and the ten largest clones take 28%. Per the germline V gene, CDR1 is LGHDT and CDR2 is YNNKEL (reference sequence). Germline trimming cut 1 base from V and 3 bases from J; bases unmatched to any gene: 3. The CDR3 loop spans 16 amino acids.

The TCR sequence derives from a boy under two years old who had a stem cell transplant for SCID, so the T cells may come from the graft donor. The rearrangement uses TRBV3-1 and TRBJ2-6; TRBD2 matches at 7 bases. The sample here was PBMCs, mostly from graft donor cells, taken 360 days after TCRalphabeta/CD19-depleted stem cell transplant. The CDR3 protein is CASSQAGGSGANVLTF. The CDR3 DNA sequence: TGTGCCAGCAGCCAAGCGGGGGGAAGTGGGGCCAACGTCCTGACTTTC.